Each of the 8 T cell receptor beta chains below was sequenced from the same sample in a study of CD8+ T cells in alopecia areata. Treatment: oral pan-JAK inhibitor, 5-10 mg twice daily. The authors extracted RNA and reverse transcribed it into cDNA as the sequencing template. Clones were sequenced by immunoSEQ multiplex PCR, and TCRdb holds only the in-frame ones, with some missing. The data contain roughly 46,000 clones, less than 70% of them singletons. This specimen consisted of CD8+ T cells sorted from blood, obtained at week 4, from a patient treated with tofacitinib. Every receptor here comes from a human donor with alopecia areata.

J is TRBJ2-1 and V is TRBV27, with 7 positions matching TRBD2. The ends lost 5 bases at V and 8 bases at J; junction bases unmatched: 0. CDR3 size: 11 residues. CDR1 and CDR2 from the germline V gene are MNHEY and SMNVEV (reference sequence). DNA for the CDR3: TGTGCCAGCAGTCGGGGGGATGAGCAGTTCTTC. Encoded protein: CASSRGDEQFF.

The J gene is TRBJ2-7, the V gene TRBV9; the D gene is possibly TRBD2 (5 bases). Germline V gene data show CDR1 as SGDLS and CDR2 as YYNGEE. The CDR3 is 14 amino acids. V lost 2 bases to trimming and J lost 4 bases, with 13 bases between them. The DNA of the CDR3 is TGTGCCAGCAGCGTTAGCGAGACTGGGTACGAGCAGTACTTC. Amino acid sequence: CASSVSETGYEQYF. Supplemented by reference TRBV9 and TRBJ2-7, the full variable domain reads DSGVTQTPKHLITATGQRVTLRCSPRSGDLSVYWYQQSLDQGLQFLIQYYNGEERAKGNILERFSAQQFPDLHSELNLSSLELGDSALYFCASSVSETGYEQYFGPGTRLTVT.

The chain recombines TRBV5-6 with TRBJ2-5, with TRBD1 identical over 8 bases. With V trimmed by 4 bases and J by 1 base, 18 bases remained unmatched. The germline CDR1 and CDR2 sequences are SGHDT and YYEEEE. The CDR3 extends over 19 amino acids. The chain's CDR3 is CASSPIGQGAAKPQETQYF. CDR3 in DNA: TGTGCCAGCAGCCCCATCGGGCAGGGGGCCGCGAAACCCCAAGAGACCCAGTACTTC.

Only a few counts were recorded for this clone. V and J are TRBV4-3 and TRBJ2-1, with 11 bases fitting TRBD2. The ends lost 8 bases at V and 8 bases at J; junction bases unmatched: 11. Germline CDR1 reads LGHNA; CDR2 reads YSLEER. The CDR3 length is 15 residues. CDR3 in amino acids: CASSWGSGGADEQFF. The CDR3, as DNA: TGCGCCAGCTCTTGGGGTAGCGGGGGGGCCGATGAGCAGTTCTTC.

V usage is TRBV13 and J usage is TRBJ2-3, with 8 bases that match TRBD1. The junction had 12 bases not matched to a gene; V was cut back by 5 bases and J by 5 bases. In germline, CDR1 is PRHDT, CDR2 FYEKMQ (reference sequence). The CDR3 is 16 amino acids. CDR3 sequence: CASSNAETGVQDTQYF. The CDR3 DNA reads as TGTGCCAGCAGCAATGCCGAGACAGGGGTTCAAGATACGCAGTATTTT.

The sample holds a few counts of this clone. The J gene is TRBJ1-2, the V gene TRBV4-3; D possibly corresponds to TRBD1 (6 bases). CDR1 is LGHNA and CDR2 is YSLEER in the germline V gene. The V end lost 0 bases, the J end lost 2 bases, and 10 bases lay between the germline ends. The CDR3 is 15 amino acids. CDR3 region: CASSQDRQGNYGYTF. The CDR3 nucleotides read TGCGCCAGCAGCCAAGATCGGCAGGGGAACTATGGCTACACCTTC.

This clone was observed a handful of times. The chain joins TRBV29-1 to TRBJ2-7, with D perhaps matching TRBD1 or TRBD2 (5 bases each). V was shortened by 7 bases and J by 2 bases, with 15 bases between the two germline ends. The CDR3 spans 13 residues. Germline V lookup: CDR1 SQVTM, CDR2 ANQGSEA. DNA of the CDR3: TGCAGCGCAGTACGGGACGGGGCCTACGAGCAGTACTTC. It encodes CSAVRDGAYEQYF.

V usage is TRBV19 and J usage is TRBJ1-5; TRBD1 might be the D (6 bases). CDR3 size: 14 residues. Germline values: CDR1 LNHDA, CDR2 SQIVND (reference sequence). Between the trimmed V and J ends, which lost 6 bases and 3 bases, there was a span of 12 bases. DNA of the CDR3: TGTGCCAGTAGCGTCCGGGACACCAATCAGCCCCAGCATTTT. Its translation is CASSVRDTNQPQHF.